The clone carrying this T cell receptor beta chain was recorded only once. Its antigen remains unknown. This may come from a read error, since a much larger clone is one base off. MiXCR, applied by TCRdb to the reads, yields one record per CDR3 protein. The table records roughly 990,000 distinct CDR3 sequences, 30% to 40% of them present only once. The data derive from a study of T cell repertoires in cytomegalovirus infection. Looking at the study overall: Indications of both CMV infection and matching HLA type were provided by public TCR beta signatures.

V dropped 2 bases and J dropped 9 bases, with 17 bases sitting between them. This CDR3 contains 15 residues. This receptor was identified in a human donor in good health (CMV status not recorded). Some clones in this sample may be carry-over from other donors' samples. The chain recombines TRBV12-3 or TRBV12-4 with TRBJ2-1; D is unclear. Sequences were derived from cultured CD8+ T cells from PBMCs, sampled from culture after CMV antigen stimulation. This chain's CDR3 is CASSLCGTGFFEQFF. The CDR3, as DNA: TGTGCCAGCAGTTTATGCGGAACGGGCTTTTTTGAGCAGTTCTTC.